This T cell receptor beta chain was sequenced in a study of cytomegalovirus exposure and HLA in healthy donors. Unrecorded immune exposure was likely among donors, who were nominally healthy when sampled. As concerns this clone: Antigen specificity is unknown.

The PCR employed 60 Vbeta primers together with 13 Jbeta primers. Clones were sequenced by immunoSEQ multiplex PCR, and TCRdb holds only the in-frame ones, with some missing. The sample contains some 240,000 clones, around 73% of which appear only once. Findings and limits, study-wide: A later analysis linked a missense DCLRE1C variant to TCR beta V- and J-gene trimming. For most TCR beta V segments, an earlier analysis put the productive rate at about 87% or about 30% of the time.

This clonotype was sampled from a male donor in good health and CMV-seronegative. Sequencing was done on a sample of PBMCs.

CDR3: CASSQERTSGSGETQYF. DNA of the CDR3: TGCGCCAGCAGCCAAGAGAGAACTAGCGGGAGTGGAGAGACGCAGTATTTT. The rearrangement links TRBV4-1 to TRBJ2-3; TRBD2 matches at 11 bases. The CDR3 spans 17 residues. V dropped 0 bases and J dropped 9; count of bases not matched to a gene: 11. In germline, CDR1 is MGHRA, CDR2 YSYEKL.